The sequence of this T cell receptor beta chain was determined in a study of PD-L1 blockade in urothelial cancer (dated 2017 in TCRdb). Regarding the study in general: All patients started therapy in about 2014 and received atezolizumab 1,200 mg intravenously every 3 weeks. About 85% of the roughly 29 patients were identified as males with urothelial cancer of bladder origin, and a prior smoking history was reported by 18 of 29 patients. An ECOG performance status of 0 or 1 was recorded for the patients, and 0 to 3 prior chemotherapy regimens had been received by the patients. Blood samples were analyzed at two time points: 3 weeks after treatment start (second dose) and 6 weeks after treatment start. Blood samples yielded a median of roughly 140,000 T cells and tens of thousands of unique TCRs, with median clonality 0.080. An exploratory multi-omic analysis was conducted of the somatic, immune and clinical correlates of response to PD-L1 blockade with atezolizumab in urothelial cancer. TCR sequencing covered pretreatment tumor samples and matched, serially collected peripheral blood taken before and after atezolizumab treatment. Progression-free survival longer than 6 months counted as durable clinical benefit, and TCR features were additionally tested against both progression-free and overall survival. In the same patients, whole exome sequencing and RNA sequencing of pretreatment tumors were performed in addition to TCR sequencing. Durable clinical benefit was achieved by nine patients but not by the remaining 20. Pretreatment blood TCR-seq was available for about 28 patients, at least one posttreatment blood collection was obtained for about 24 patients, and tumor TCR-seq was available for about 24 patients.

A total of 25 to 35 patients with locally advanced or metastatic urothelial carcinoma, treated at Memorial Sloan Kettering on a trial protocol, made up the cohort. Peripheral blood mononuclear cells were collected pretreatment and during treatment, with between 1 and 8 total time points obtained per patient. The Qiagen DNeasy Blood extraction kit was used to purify genomic DNA from total PBMCs and tumor samples. PBMCs were collected pretreatment and during treatment, and were isolated and stored as previously described. Synthetic TCR analog templates were spiked into each PCR to estimate absolute template abundance from read counts. The immunoSEQ assay used bias-controlled V and J gene primers to amplify TCRbeta CDR3 regions from genomic DNA. Rearranged TCRbeta segments were sequenced at approximately 20X coverage. On the study's bioinformatics: Sequencing errors were corrected by clustering, and CDR3s were annotated against IMGT so that V, D and J genes could be assigned. Only productive TCRbeta rearrangements were used in downstream analyses, excluding out-of-frame or stop-codon sequences. To compute clonality, Shannon entropy was normalized by the log of the number of unique productive sequences and then subtracted from one. Clones differing between time points or between blood and tumor were identified using Fisher's exact test with Benjamini-Hochberg correction, with an adjusted p below 0.01 applied as the threshold. The table was pulled from immuneACCESS by TCRdb, which kept in-frame rearrangements only. Such tables lose some clones; where checked, under half of the loss comes from unresolved V genes, and the rest has no known cause. The DNA gave D and trimming, while V, J and clone size come from that table. The sample includes 90,000 to 120,000 clones, with 70% to 85% observed a single time. 2.4% of the sample goes to the ten largest clones.

The germline V gene gives CDR1 as SGHRS and CDR2 as YFSETQ. A distance of 11 bases separates the germline ends of V and J, which lose 1 base and 0 bases respectively. The CDR3, cysteine through phenylalanine, is 16 amino acids long. The CDR3 DNA has 48 bases and is translated from base 1. Points the paper makes about the study in general: Improved progression-free and overall survival was found to be associated with pretreatment peripheral blood TCR clonality below the median. Greater expansion of tumor-associated TCR clones in peripheral blood 3 weeks after the start of treatment was observed in patients with durable benefit (n of about 24, p = 0.022). Because of the small sample size (n ≈ 31) and the many exploratory analyses performed, the results are intended to be regarded as hypothesis-generating.

Regarding this clone: This clone's antigen is unknown. No much larger clone exists at a distance of one base, and base qualities are not known.

Sequences were derived from PBMCs, sampled around atezolizumab (anti-PD-L1) treatment. The V and J segments used are TRBV5-1 and TRBJ2-4; too little of a D gene remains to name it. The sequence derives from a man aged 50 or older with urothelial cancer. The DNA sequence is given as TGCGCCAGCAGCTTGACGACAAGTATAGCCAAAAACATTCAGTACTTC. Its translation reads: CASSLTTSIAKNIQYF.